The 5 T cell receptor beta chains presented below share a single source sample, sequenced in a study of human T cells and chemical hapten exposure. In TCRdb, the RACE reads were re-called with MiXCR into one record per CDR3 protein. This table holds around 330,000 distinct CDR3 sequences, around 5.5% found once. Time point indicated: pre-sensitization, week 0. Regarding treatment: therapeutic diphenylcyclopropenone sensitization with weekly scalp DPC. Source: whole blood, taken in connection with sensitization to the hapten diphenylcyclopropenone (DPC). The receptors originated from a woman in her late teens or twenties with alopecia areata. Some clones in this sample may be carry-over from other donors' samples.

This chain links TRBV6-5 with TRBJ1-3, with D tentatively TRBD1 (6 bases). CDR3 length: 15 residues. The germline V gene encodes CDR1 MNHEY and CDR2 SVGAGI. V was clipped by 5 bases and J by 2 bases, with 13 bases between them. The CDR3 reads CASSPQGSPGNTIYF. Written as DNA, the CDR3 is TGTGCCAGCAGTCCGCAGGGGTCTCCTGGAAACACCATATATTTT.

In this sample, this clonotype turned up many times. The chain couples TRBV5-1 to TRBJ1-2, with a tentative D call TRBD1 (6 bases). This CDR3 comprises 14 residues. Trimming removed 4 bases at V and 3 bases at J, with 13 bases between. CDR1 SGHRS and CDR2 YFSETQ come from the germline V gene. The CDR3 spells CASSLTGQDYGYTF. In DNA form, the CDR3 reads TGCGCCAGCAGCCTGACAGGTCAGGACTATGGCTACACCTTC.

This clonotype was seen only a few times. The genes are TRBV7-2 and TRBJ2-3; D is perhaps TRBD2 (6 bases). The length of the CDR3 is 18 residues. Trimming cost V 6 bases and J 2 bases, with 24 bases left between them. Germline-derived CDR1 and CDR2 are SGHTA and FQGNSA. The CDR3 loop is CASSTRPGLGGYTDTQYF. In nucleotides, the CDR3 is TGTGCCAGCAGTACCCGCCCAGGGCTCGGGGGATACACAGATACGCAGTATTTT.

This clonotype was counted many times. The chain recombines TRBV28 with TRBJ2-1; maybe TRBD1 (5 bases). Trimming removed 6 bases at V and 0 bases at J, with 9 bases between. Germline V gene sequence: CDR1 MDHEN, CDR2 SYDVKM. The CDR3 covers 14 residues. The CDR3, as DNA: TGTGCCAGCAGGACAGCTACCTCCTACAATGAGCAGTTCTTC. As protein: CASRTATSYNEQFF. The variable domain in full, completed from reference TRBV28 and TRBJ2-1, reads DVKVTQSSRYLVKRTGEKVFLECVQDMDHENMFWYRQDPGLGLRLIYFSYDVKMKEKGDIPEGYSVSREKKERFSLILESASTNQTSMYLCASRTATSYNEQFFGPGTRLTVL.

This clonotype was detected many times. The rearrangement joins TRBV7-2 to TRBJ1-1; tentative D call: TRBD1 (5 bases). Trimming took off 5 bases at V and 10 bases at J, with 14 bases between the two ends. The CDR3 totals 12 residues. Per germline, CDR1 SGHTA and CDR2 FQGNSA. The CDR3, as DNA: TGTGCCAGCAGCCTGGGACCGTTAGGAGCTTTCTTT. It specifies CASSLGPLGAFF.